Below, 11 T cell receptor beta chains from the same sample are listed, as sequenced in a study of shared clonotypes between healthy human individuals. Cells designated naive CD8 were CD45RO-negative and were positively selected for CCR7, with terminally differentiated effector memory CD45RA+ cells excluded. Sequencing used immunoSEQ multiplex PCR; TCRdb keeps in-frame clones, though not all of them. The table has 2 million to 2.5 million clones, roughly 91% seen once; the top ten hold roughly 1.8%. Material: naive CD8+ T cells from PBMCs. The source is a man aged 18 to 29 in good health. Some clones in this sample may be carry-over from other donors' samples.

The table lists this clone with a count of one. The rearrangement links TRBV14 to TRBJ2-5; D may be TRBD2 (5 bases). CDR1 is SGHDN and CDR2 is FVKESK in the germline V gene. The CDR3 is 16 residues long. The V end was cut by 3 bases, the J end by 2 bases, with 16 bases between. CDR3 in DNA: TGTGCCAGCAGCCACACTAGTTCTCGGTGGCAAGAGACCCAGTACTTC. The encoded protein is CASSHTSSRWQETQYF.

This clone occurred once. The chain recombines TRBV7-9 with TRBJ2-7, with D maybe TRBD1 (8 bases). This CDR3 spans 19 amino acids. V was clipped by 2 bases and J by 3 bases, with 26 bases between them. Germline loops: CDR1 SEHNR, CDR2 FQNEAQ (reference sequence). CDR3 nucleotides: TGTGCCAGCAGCTTACCGGACAGGGACTACCTCCCAATGATCTACGAGCAGTACTTC. Translated, it gives CASSLPDRDYLPMIYEQYF.

The V gene is TRBV4-1, the J gene TRBJ2-3; D remains unclear. Germline lookup yields CDR1 MGHRA and CDR2 YSYEKL. The CDR3 contains 16 residues. V gave up 0 bases and J gave up 6 bases, with 16 bases separating them. CDR3 residues: CASSQDATISRDTQYF. In DNA, the CDR3 is TGCGCCAGCAGCCAAGATGCGACGATATCGAGGGATACGCAGTATTTT.

V and J are TRBV10-3 and TRBJ1-2; D perhaps matches TRBD1 (6 bases). This CDR3 region has 17 residues. V was shortened by 3 bases and J by 5 bases, with 22 bases between the two germline ends. CDR1 and CDR2 (germline): ENHRY, SYGVKD. The CDR3 loop reads CAISDGGTHSSLYGYTF. The CDR3 DNA is TGTGCCATCAGTGATGGAGGGACACATAGTTCTCTTTATGGCTACACCTTC.

This chain links TRBV7-9 with TRBJ1-2; D is ambiguous. The ends were cut back, 5 bases at V and 2 bases at J, with 9 bases in the middle. The CDR3 has 13 residues. CDR1 and CDR2 from the germline V gene are SEHNR and FQNEAQ (reference sequence). This CDR3 reads CASSTLANYGYTF. The DNA of the CDR3 is TGTGCCAGCAGCACCCTGGCGAACTATGGCTACACCTTC.

V is TRBV30 and J is TRBJ2-1; TRBD2 agrees at 11 bases. V dropped 5 bases and J dropped 7; count of bases not matched to a gene: 13. The germline gives CDR1 GTSNPN, CDR2 SVGIG (reference sequence). This CDR3 contains 16 residues. CDR3 sequence reads: CAWGRLAGLSFNEQFF. In nucleotides, the CDR3 is TGTGCCTGGGGAAGACTAGCGGGATTGTCTTTTAATGAGCAGTTCTTC.

The chain is built from TRBV6-6 and TRBJ2-2, with D unresolved. CDR3 length: 12 residues. Trimming removed 7 bases from V and 6 bases from J, with 9 bases in between. Germline V gene lookup returns CDR1 MNHNY and CDR2 SVGAGI (reference sequence). The CDR3 sequence is CASTEGSGELFF. The CDR3 DNA is TGTGCCAGCACCGAAGGGTCCGGGGAGCTGTTTTTT.

V is TRBV7-8 and J is TRBJ2-2, with TRBD2 matching 7 bases. The trim removed 5 bases at V and 6 bases at J, leaving 12 bases unmatched. The CDR3 is made up of 16 amino acids. Germline values: CDR1 SGHVS, CDR2 FQNEAQ. The CDR3 sequence is CASSKTAGAIAGELFF. CDR3 nucleotides: TGTGCCAGCAGCAAAACGGCGGGAGCTATAGCCGGGGAGCTGTTTTTT.

The chain uses TRBV7-9 and TRBJ1-4; possible D gene TRBD1, 6 bases. V lost 1 base, J lost 0 bases, and 18 bases lay in between. The germline V gene encodes CDR1 SEHNR and CDR2 FQNEAQ (reference sequence). This CDR3 spans 19 amino acids. The CDR3 loop is CASSLGVGGRYATNEKLFF. CDR3 bases: TGTGCCAGCAGCTTAGGCGTGGGGGGGCGATATGCAACTAATGAAAAACTGTTTTTT. Full variable domain (outside the CDR3, taken from reference TRBV7-9 and TRBJ1-4): DTGVSQNPRHKITKRGQNVTFRCDPISEHNRLYWYRQTLGQGPEFLTYFQNEAQLEKSRLLSDRFSAERPKGSFSTLEIQRTEQGDSAMYLCASSLGVGGRYATNEKLFFGSGTQLSVL.

To note about this clone: This sample includes further DNA sequences coding for the same CDR3. The V call is TRBV29-1, the J call TRBJ1-1; D remains ambiguous. CDR3 length: 11 amino acids. Germline CDR1 reads SQVTM; CDR2 reads ANQGSEA. Trimming stripped 4 bases from V and 0 bases from J, with 3 bases between. The CDR3 nucleotides read TGCAGCGTTGGGATGAACACTGAAGCTTTCTTT. Translating it yields CSVGMNTEAFF.

This sequence joins TRBV7-9 and TRBJ2-3; TRBD2 agrees at 10 bases. The junction had 6 bases not matched to a gene; V was cut back by 4 bases and J by 2 bases. The CDR3 totals 16 residues. Germline assignment: CDR1 SEHNR and CDR2 FQNEAQ (reference sequence). The CDR3 nucleotides read TGTGCCAGCAGCTCCAGCCTAGCGGGAGACACAGATACGCAGTATTTT. Protein: CASSSSLAGDTDTQYF.